One and the same sample provided the 12 T cell receptor beta chains below, sequenced in a study of radiotherapy plus CTLA-4 blockade in lung cancer. TCRdb keeps only in-frame clones here, not all; method: immunoSEQ multiplex PCR. The table has approximately 80,000 clones, more than 80% seen once. The specimen was peripheral blood, collected from a patient treated with radiotherapy plus ipilimumab. The receptors here all came from a human donor with non-small cell lung cancer who had stable disease on radiotherapy plus ipilimumab.

The chain uses TRBV18 and TRBJ1-5, with TRBD1 matching 7 bases. J lost 6 bases, V lost 5 bases, and 7 bases had no gene match. The CDR3 is 14 residues long. Germline V gives CDR1 KGHSH, CDR2 LQKENI. The CDR3 loop is CASSTTQGGQPQHF. CDR3 nucleotides: TGTGCCAGCTCAACAACGCAGGGGGGTCAGCCCCAGCATTTT.

Regarding this clone: This same CDR3 is encoded by further DNA sequences in the sample. The J gene is TRBJ1-6, the V gene TRBV28; 9 bases fit TRBD1. Germline V gene sequence: CDR1 MDHEN, CDR2 SYDVKM. The CDR3 has 17 residues. V lost 5 bases and J lost 7; bases outside the gene matches: 12. CDR3 region: CASSILQGAPRNSPLHF. The CDR3 region has the DNA TGTGCCAGCAGTATATTACAGGGGGCGCCGAGGAATTCACCCCTCCACTTT.

The V gene is TRBV7-9, the J gene TRBJ1-5, with D possibly TRBD1 on 6 matching bases. The germline V gene has CDR1 SEHNR and CDR2 FQNEAQ (reference sequence). This CDR3 spans 16 amino acids. Trimming pared 1 base from V and 1 base from J, leaving 11 bases between. CDR3 bases: TGTGCCAGCAGCTTAGGGGGGGCAGGGAGCAATCAGCCCCAGCATTTT. Residues: CASSLGGAGSNQPQHF.

This clone was recorded a few times. CDR3 DNA: TGTGCCAGCAGTTTCGGACCGAACACCGGGGAGCTGTTTTTT. Protein product: CASSFGPNTGELFF. J is TRBJ2-2 and V is TRBV28, with no clear D. This CDR3 region has 14 residues. Germline CDR1 reads MDHEN; CDR2 reads SYDVKM. Trimming left V 3 bases short and J 0 bases short, with 5 bases between. The full variable domain, completed using reference TRBV28 and TRBJ2-2, is DVKVTQSSRYLVKRTGEKVFLECVQDMDHENMFWYRQDPGLGLRLIYFSYDVKMKEKGDIPEGYSVSREKKERFSLILESASTNQTSMYLCASSFGPNTGELFFGEGSRLTVL.

This chain connects TRBV7-3 to TRBJ2-3, with D maybe TRBD2 (5 bases). Trimming pared 5 bases from V and 2 bases from J, leaving 14 bases between. Germline V gene lookup returns CDR1 SGHTA and CDR2 FQGTGA. The CDR3 totals 15 residues. The CDR3 sequence: CASSRSGLYTDTQYF. The CDR3 DNA reads TGTGCCAGCAGCCGCAGCGGACTCTACACAGATACGCAGTATTTT.

This rearrangement joins TRBV29-1 to TRBJ2-1, with TRBD1 identical over 8 bases. CDR3 length: 15 amino acids. After removal of 4 bases from V and 6 bases from J, the junction contained 11 bases not matched to a gene. The germline gives CDR1 SQVTM, CDR2 ANQGSEA. The CDR3 is CSVGWGGQGGNEQFF. CDR3 in DNA: TGCAGCGTTGGGTGGGGAGGACAGGGAGGCAATGAGCAGTTCTTC.

The chain links TRBV29-1 to TRBJ1-4; a weak D match, TRBD1 (5 bases). The germline gives CDR1 SQVTM, CDR2 ANQGSEA. The CDR3 runs to 13 residues. Between the trimmed V and J ends, which lost 4 bases and 4 bases, there was a span of 10 bases. In DNA form, the CDR3 reads TGCAGCGTTGCACAGGCGTTTAATGAAAAACTGTTTTTT. Translating it yields CSVAQAFNEKLFF.

The chain carries TRBV11-2 and TRBJ2-2, with TRBD2 matching over 8 bases. V lost 7 bases, J lost 2 bases, and 9 bases stayed unmatched. The CDR3 sequence is 16 residues long. Looked up from germline, CDR1 is SGHAT and CDR2 is FQNNGV. CDR3 coding DNA: TGTGCCAGCACCTCGGGGACTAGAATCAACACCGGGGAGCTGTTTTTT. Translation gives CASTSGTRINTGELFF. Based on the CDR3 plus reference TRBV11-2 and TRBJ2-2, the full variable domain is EAGVAQSPRYKIIEKRQSVAFWCNPISGHATLYWYQQILGQGPKLLIQFQNNGVVDDSQLPKDRFSAERLKGVDSTLKIQPAKLEDSAVYLCASTSGTRINTGELFFGEGSRLTVL.

As for this clone: This CDR3 fails to terminate in the conserved phenylalanine or tryptophan, so it likely reflects a read error. The chain links TRBV30 to TRBJ1-5; possibly TRBD1 for D (5 bases). The CDR3 contains 14 residues. CDR1 and CDR2 (germline): GTSNPN, SVGIG (reference sequence). V was pared by 0 bases and J by 7 bases, with 13 bases between. Here the CDR3 DNA reads TGTGCCTGGAGTGTAGGCAGGGCAAGACAGCCCCAGCATCTT. It codes for CAWSVGRARQPQHL.

This chain links TRBV28 with TRBJ1-6; no clear D gene. This CDR3 region has 15 residues. Germline V gene data show CDR1 as MDHEN and CDR2 as SYDVKM. V gave up 1 base and J gave up 6 bases, with 10 bases separating them. The CDR3 bases are TGTGCCAGCAGTTTATTTTCGGGAGCTAATTCACCCCTCCACTTT. The encoded protein is CASSLFSGANSPLHF.

This chain links TRBV5-5 with TRBJ2-2; TRBD1 aligns across 8 bases. This CDR3 spans 16 amino acids. Unmatched junction bases numbered 6, after V lost 2 bases and J lost 3 bases. CDR1 is SGHKS, CDR2 YYEKEE, per germline (reference sequence). This chain's CDR3 is CASSFSGTGDTGELFF. CDR3 in DNA: TGTGCCAGCAGCTTTTCCGGGACAGGAGACACCGGGGAGCTGTTTTTT.

To note about this clone: The sample carries other DNA sequences with the same CDR3. The J gene is TRBJ1-2, the V gene TRBV28; 9 bases align to TRBD1. V lost 3 bases to trimming and J lost 7 bases; unmatched junction nucleotides: 9. The length of the CDR3 is 15 residues. Germline V lookup: CDR1 MDHEN, CDR2 SYDVKM. The CDR3 DNA is TGTGCCAGCAGTTTGGGGACAGGGTTTTCTTTTGGCTACACCTTC. Protein: CASSLGTGFSFGYTF.